Listed below are T cell receptor beta chains from one sample, sequenced in a study of blood T cell repertoires in COVID-19. Repertoires were generated with immunoSEQ multiplex PCR, while TCRdb's copy carries only in-frame clones and drops some. Among 300,000 to 400,000 clones listed, 75% to 90% were seen once. The sample consisted of PBMCs or T cells enriched from blood (not recorded which). The receptor set was obtained from a woman aged 25-40 years who had been exposed to COVID-19. The CDR3 runs from the conserved cysteine through the conserved F or W. The order of the fields is CDR3 protein, CDR3 DNA, clone size, J gene, D gene, V gene. The D gene is left open where the match is weak. Some rows have no size entry. The others give once, few or many, or a class for an expanded clone.

cdr3_aa: CSAKFSSPLHF
cdr3_nt: TGCAGTGCTAAATTTAGTTCACCCCTCCACTTT
clone_size: NA
j_call: TRBJ1-6
d_call: NA
v_call: TRBV20-1

cdr3_aa: CASSSLWVGLSSYNEQFF
cdr3_nt: TGTGCCAGCAGCTCGCTTTGGGTAGGACTAAGCTCCTACAATGAGCAGTTCTTC
clone_size: NA
j_call: TRBJ2-1
d_call: NA
v_call: TRBV7-9

cdr3_aa: CASSVALANTDTQYF
cdr3_nt: TGTGCCAGCAGCGTAGCTCTAGCGAACACAGATACGCAGTATTTT
clone_size: NA
j_call: TRBJ2-3
d_call: NA
v_call: TRBV9

cdr3_aa: CASSPRQGGNTEAFF
cdr3_nt: TGTGCCAGCTCACCCCGGCAGGGGGGGAACACTGAAGCTTTCTTT
clone_size: NA
j_call: TRBJ1-1
d_call: TRBD1
v_call: TRBV18

cdr3_aa: CASSRGRTGISPLHF
cdr3_nt: TGCGCCAGCAGCCGAGGGAGGACAGGGATCTCACCCCTCCACTTT
clone_size: NA
j_call: TRBJ1-6
d_call: TRBD1
v_call: TRBV4-3

cdr3_aa: CASHGTPYQPQHF
cdr3_nt: TGTGCCAGCCACGGGACACCTTATCAGCCCCAGCATTTT
clone_size: NA
j_call: TRBJ1-5
d_call: NA
v_call: TRBV19

cdr3_aa: CAWTSGNTDTQYF
cdr3_nt: TGTGCCTGGACTAGCGGGAACACAGATACGCAGTATTTT
clone_size: NA
j_call: TRBJ2-3
d_call: TRBD2
v_call: TRBV30

cdr3_aa: CASSLTQRPNYGYTF
cdr3_nt: TGTGCCAGCAGTCTCACACAGAGACCTAACTATGGCTACACCTTC
clone_size: NA
j_call: TRBJ1-2
d_call: NA
v_call: TRBV27

cdr3_aa: CASSLSGQSSEKLFF
cdr3_nt: TGTGCCAGCAGCTTAAGCGGGCAGAGCAGCGAAAAACTGTTTTTT
clone_size: once
j_call: TRBJ1-4
d_call: NA
v_call: TRBV11-2

cdr3_aa: CASSTWTSGGYEQYF
cdr3_nt: TGTGCCAGTAGTACCTGGACTAGCGGAGGCTACGAGCAGTACTTC
clone_size: NA
j_call: TRBJ2-7
d_call: TRBD2
v_call: TRBV19

cdr3_aa: CASKLAGDVDTQYF
cdr3_nt: TGTGCCAGTAAGTTAGCGGGAGATGTAGATACGCAGTATTTT
clone_size: NA
j_call: TRBJ2-3
d_call: TRBD2
v_call: TRBV19

cdr3_aa: CASSTGLTYEQYF
cdr3_nt: TGTGCCAGTAGTACAGGGCTTACCTACGAGCAGTACTTC
clone_size: NA
j_call: TRBJ2-7
d_call: NA
v_call: TRBV19

cdr3_aa: CASSSARGGTEAFF
cdr3_nt: TGCGCCAGCAGCTCGGCCAGGGGTGGCACTGAAGCTTTCTTT
clone_size: NA
j_call: TRBJ1-1
d_call: NA
v_call: TRBV5-1

cdr3_aa: CASREDSRMEQFF
cdr3_nt: TGTGCCAGTAGGGAGGACAGTAGAATGGAGCAGTTCTTC
clone_size: NA
j_call: TRBJ2-1
d_call: NA
v_call: TRBV19

cdr3_aa: CSASLEAGVNEQYF
cdr3_nt: TGCAGTGCTAGTCTAGAGGCAGGGGTAAACGAGCAGTACTTC
clone_size: NA
j_call: TRBJ2-7
d_call: NA
v_call: TRBV20-1

cdr3_aa: CASSSIRTGGNEQFF
cdr3_nt: TGTGCCAGCAGCTCGATAAGGACAGGGGGCAATGAGCAGTTCTTC
clone_size: once
j_call: TRBJ2-1
d_call: TRBD1
v_call: TRBV11-2

cdr3_aa: CASTDRGLFEKLFF
cdr3_nt: TGTGCCAGCACCGACAGGGGGCTGTTTGAAAAACTGTTTTTT
clone_size: NA
j_call: TRBJ1-4
d_call: TRBD1
v_call: TRBV2

cdr3_aa: CASSLKSGVKREKLFF
cdr3_nt: TGCGCCAGCAGCCTTAAATCAGGGGTGAAACGGGAAAAACTGTTTTTT
clone_size: NA
j_call: TRBJ1-4
d_call: NA
v_call: TRBV4-1

cdr3_aa: CASFSPGQYYGYTF
cdr3_nt: TGTGCCAGCTTTTCTCCGGGTCAATACTATGGCTACACCTTC
clone_size: NA
j_call: TRBJ1-2
d_call: NA
v_call: TRBV28

cdr3_aa: CASSEGTGMGTEAFF
cdr3_nt: TGTGCCAGCAGCGAAGGGACAGGGATGGGCACTGAAGCTTTCTTT
clone_size: NA
j_call: TRBJ1-1
d_call: TRBD1
v_call: TRBV7-9

cdr3_aa: CASRERDRGYNSPLHF
cdr3_nt: TGTGCCAGCAGGGAGCGGGACAGGGGTTACAATTCACCCCTCCACTTT
clone_size: NA
j_call: TRBJ1-6
d_call: TRBD1
v_call: TRBV6-4

cdr3_aa: CASLPASLGGNSGANVLTF
cdr3_nt: TGTGCCAGTCTCCCGGCGTCTTTGGGGGGGAACTCTGGGGCCAACGTCCTGACTTTC
clone_size: NA
j_call: TRBJ2-6
d_call: TRBD2
v_call: TRBV19

cdr3_aa: CASSSLQDTEAFF
cdr3_nt: TGTGCCAGCAGTTCCCTCCAGGACACTGAAGCTTTCTTT
clone_size: NA
j_call: TRBJ1-1
d_call: NA
v_call: TRBV5-4

cdr3_aa: CASSSRQGETQYF
cdr3_nt: TGTGCCAGCAGTTCCCGTCAGGGGGAGACCCAGTACTTC
clone_size: NA
j_call: TRBJ2-5
d_call: NA
v_call: TRBV6-2/TRBV6-3

cdr3_aa: CASSSAGTGDAGANVLTF
cdr3_nt: TGCGCCAGCAGCTCCGCCGGCACAGGGGATGCTGGGGCCAACGTCCTGACTTTC
clone_size: once
j_call: TRBJ2-6
d_call: TRBD1
v_call: TRBV5-1

cdr3_aa: CASSERLLTGELFF
cdr3_nt: TGTGCCAGCAGTGAGAGACTTCTCACCGGGGAGCTGTTTTTT
clone_size: NA
j_call: TRBJ2-2
d_call: NA
v_call: TRBV6-4

cdr3_aa: CASSPAGREKLFF
cdr3_nt: TGTGCCAGCAGCCCGGCGGGGCGCGAAAAACTGTTTTTT
clone_size: NA
j_call: TRBJ1-4
d_call: NA
v_call: TRBV5-6

cdr3_aa: CASSGPRGEQFF
cdr3_nt: TGTGCCAGCAGTGGTCCCCGGGGTGAGCAGTTCTTC
clone_size: NA
j_call: TRBJ2-1
d_call: NA
v_call: TRBV6-2/TRBV6-3

cdr3_aa: CASINQGNTEAFF
cdr3_nt: TGTGCCAGCATCAATCAGGGGAACACTGAAGCTTTCTTT
clone_size: once
j_call: TRBJ1-1
d_call: NA
v_call: TRBV2

cdr3_aa: CASSQDSGVIRGYTF
cdr3_nt: TGTGCCAGCAGCCAAGATTCAGGGGTCATACGCGGCTACACCTTC
clone_size: NA
j_call: TRBJ1-2
d_call: NA
v_call: TRBV14

cdr3_aa: CASSESTYYGYTF
cdr3_nt: TGTGCCAGCAGTGAATCAACATATTATGGCTACACCTTC
clone_size: NA
j_call: TRBJ1-2
d_call: NA
v_call: TRBV25-1

cdr3_aa: CASTEARGSNQPQHF
cdr3_nt: TGTGCCAGCACGGAGGCCAGGGGTTCCAATCAGCCCCAGCATTTT
clone_size: NA
j_call: TRBJ1-5
d_call: NA
v_call: TRBV6-5

cdr3_aa: CASSHVFSGEGNQPQHF
cdr3_nt: TGCGCCAGCAGCCATGTGTTTTCAGGGGAGGGAAATCAGCCCCAGCATTTT
clone_size: NA
j_call: TRBJ1-5
d_call: NA
v_call: TRBV4-1

cdr3_aa: CASSPGPGLTDTQYF
cdr3_nt: TGCGCCAGCAGCCCTGGCCCGGGACTAACAGATACGCAGTATTTT
clone_size: NA
j_call: TRBJ2-3
d_call: TRBD2
v_call: TRBV4-1

cdr3_aa: CSVGRDSYNSPLHF
cdr3_nt: TGCAGCGTGGGGAGGGACTCCTATAATTCACCCCTCCACTTT
clone_size: NA
j_call: TRBJ1-6
d_call: NA
v_call: TRBV29-1

cdr3_aa: CASIRERGITYEQYF
cdr3_nt: TGTGCCAGCATTAGAGAGCGGGGGATCACCTACGAGCAGTACTTC
clone_size: NA
j_call: TRBJ2-7
d_call: TRBD2
v_call: TRBV2

cdr3_aa: CASSGRVGTEAFF
cdr3_nt: TGCGCCAGCAGCGGCAGGGTGGGCACTGAAGCTTTCTTT
clone_size: once
j_call: TRBJ1-1
d_call: NA
v_call: TRBV5-1

cdr3_aa: CAISPTTSPSTDTQYF
cdr3_nt: TGTGCCATCAGTCCTACGACTAGCCCTAGCACAGATACGCAGTATTTT
clone_size: NA
j_call: TRBJ2-3
d_call: TRBD2
v_call: TRBV10-3

cdr3_aa: CASSFGLAGPGTDTQYF
cdr3_nt: TGTGCCAGCAGCTTCGGACTAGCGGGGCCAGGCACAGATACGCAGTATTTT
clone_size: NA
j_call: TRBJ2-3
d_call: TRBD2
v_call: TRBV7-3

cdr3_aa: CASSQTQGGGNQPQHF
cdr3_nt: TGTGCCAGTAGCCAGACACAGGGGGGCGGCAATCAGCCCCAGCATTTT
clone_size: NA
j_call: TRBJ1-5
d_call: TRBD1
v_call: TRBV19

cdr3_aa: CASSPLTSGGASNTDTQYF
cdr3_nt: TGTGCCAGCAGCCCCCTGACTAGCGGGGGGGCGAGTAACACAGATACGCAGTATTTT
clone_size: once
j_call: TRBJ2-3
d_call: TRBD2
v_call: TRBV5-5

cdr3_aa: CASSYSGREGYGYTF
cdr3_nt: TGTGCCAGCAGTTATTCGGGCAGGGAAGGGTACGGCTACACCTTC
clone_size: few
j_call: TRBJ1-2
d_call: NA
v_call: TRBV6-5

cdr3_aa: CASSLSSILLSGGGELFF
cdr3_nt: TGTGCCAGCAGCTTGTCCTCAATCCTACTCTCAGGAGGCGGGGAGCTGTTTTTT
clone_size: NA
j_call: TRBJ2-2
d_call: NA
v_call: TRBV5-5

cdr3_aa: CASSGRFYGYTF
cdr3_nt: TGTGCCAGCAGTGGGCGATTCTATGGCTACACCTTC
clone_size: NA
j_call: TRBJ1-2
d_call: NA
v_call: TRBV12-3/TRBV12-4

cdr3_aa: CASSQTPTGGASYEQYF
cdr3_nt: TGTGCCAGCAGCCAAACGCCGACAGGGGGCGCCTCCTACGAGCAGTACTTC
clone_size: NA
j_call: TRBJ2-7
d_call: TRBD1
v_call: TRBV3-1/TRBV3-2

cdr3_aa: CASRETSGLDYEQYF
cdr3_nt: TGCGCCAGCAGGGAAACATCTGGACTGGACTACGAGCAGTACTTC
clone_size: NA
j_call: TRBJ2-7
d_call: NA
v_call: TRBV4-1

cdr3_aa: CAWKQGIEETQYF
cdr3_nt: TGTGCCTGGAAACAGGGGATTGAGGAGACCCAGTACTTC
clone_size: once
j_call: TRBJ2-5
d_call: TRBD1
v_call: TRBV30

cdr3_aa: CASSTGTGGNSPLHF
cdr3_nt: TGTGCCAGCAGCACCGGGACAGGGGGGAATTCACCCCTCCACTTT
clone_size: NA
j_call: TRBJ1-6
d_call: TRBD1
v_call: TRBV9

cdr3_aa: CASSIAGQSQPQHF
cdr3_nt: TGTGCCAGTAGTATAGCGGGACAGTCCCAGCCCCAGCATTTT
clone_size: NA
j_call: TRBJ1-5
d_call: TRBD1
v_call: TRBV19

cdr3_aa: CASSQEETLNNEQFF
cdr3_nt: TGTGCCAGCAGCCAAGAAGAGACACTGAACAATGAGCAGTTCTTC
clone_size: NA
j_call: TRBJ2-1
d_call: NA
v_call: TRBV14

cdr3_aa: CASSLLDRNTEAFF
cdr3_nt: TGTGCCAGCAGCTTGCTCGACAGAAACACTGAAGCTTTCTTT
clone_size: NA
j_call: TRBJ1-1
d_call: NA
v_call: TRBV7-3

cdr3_aa: CASSPRTGGYYGYTF
cdr3_nt: TGTGCCAGCAGCCCCCGGACAGGGGGTTACTATGGCTACACCTTC
clone_size: NA
j_call: TRBJ1-2
d_call: TRBD1
v_call: TRBV5-8

cdr3_aa: CATSSRMAQGFHEQYF
cdr3_nt: TGTGCCACCAGCAGCCGGATGGCACAGGGATTCCACGAGCAGTACTTC
clone_size: NA
j_call: TRBJ2-7
d_call: NA
v_call: TRBV15

cdr3_aa: CASSFEGLVTQYF
cdr3_nt: TGTGCCAGCAGCTTTGAGGGATTAGTGACCCAGTACTTC
clone_size: NA
j_call: TRBJ2-5
d_call: NA
v_call: TRBV7-9